This T cell receptor (beta chain) derives from a study of blood T cell repertoires in COVID-19 (dated by TCRdb to the early 2020s). A note on the overall study: The collaborator samples originated in the United States, Italy and Spain and spanned the acute and convalescent phases of COVID-19. The material from the prospective study consisted of cDNA or gDNA derived from T cells, B-cell-depleted T cells, or PBMCs. The dataset comprised deeply sampled blood TCRbeta repertoires from subjects exposed to, actively infected with, or recovered from COVID-19. A freely available public database, intended as a resource for researchers studying the immune response to SARS-CoV-2, is where the repertoires were released. The samples were drawn from the first 160 participants of the ongoing ImmuneRACE study and from over a thousand subjects provided by 6 global collaborators. Nearly every sample came with metadata listing a de-identified subject ID, COVID-19 status, age in years and sex. Where available, HLA class I and class II types were obtained from metadata supplied by the sample provider rather than from assay-based typing.

In the prospective study, participants were about 18 to 90 years old, resided in about two dozen geographic areas of the United States, and were enrolled through a virtual design. Cohort assignment in the prospective study relied on participant-reported clinical history from a screening survey and a study questionnaire. A participant counted as exposed if, within 2 weeks of entering the study, that participant had been in contact with someone who had a PCR-confirmed or clinician-diagnosed COVID-19 case. Mobile phlebotomists in the prospective study collected whole blood, serum and a nasopharyngeal or oropharyngeal swab from every participant. Prospective study participants could optionally give additional blood draws and questionnaires over a roughly two-month period. Before DNA extraction, blood samples from the prospective study were shipped at room temperature or frozen. Comments on this clone: There is no known antigen for this receptor. The record has no base qualities; no much larger clone is one base away.

General findings and caveats noted by the study authors: Clinical and demographic metadata were provided uncurated, with the amount varying by source and participant.

TCRbeta CDR3 regions were amplified from genomic DNA using the immunoSEQ Assay, a bias-controlled multiplex PCR. The original pipeline was this. The number of nucleated cells in each sample was estimated by amplification of reference gene primers within the assay. Sequence reads were collapsed and filtered to measure the absolute abundance of every unique TCRbeta CDR3 rearrangement. For each sample, productive Simpson clonality was calculated as the square root of Simpson's diversity index over productive rearrangements. Entries here come from immuneACCESS through TCRdb and include only in-frame sequences with V and J called. Some clones fail to appear in such tables; in the studies checked, an unresolved V gene covers under half of the shortfall, and the cause of the remainder is unknown. D and trimming were read from the DNA, whereas the V and J calls and clone size are those reported in that table. The sample data list approximately 380,000 clones, and 90% to 95% of these were observed just once. About 0.83% of the sample lies in the top ten.

The junction shows trimming of 3 bases on V and 4 bases on J, plus 7 bases between the germline ends. CDR1 SGHNT and CDR2 YYREEE were looked up in the germline V gene (reference sequence). There are 12 amino acids in the CDR3, from cysteine to phenylalanine inclusive. Of all the DNA, just the CDR3 is kept, 36 bases in frame from base 1. The receptor's source is a woman between 40 and 55 years old who had been exposed to COVID-19. The chain is made from TRBV5-4 and TRBJ1-1; no D gene can be assigned with confidence. Source material: PBMCs or T cells enriched from blood (not recorded which). DNA sequence: TGTGCCAGCAGCTCGGCGGGCACTGAAGCTTTCTTT. Its amino acids are CASSSAGTEAFF.